The TCR beta chain under discussion was sequenced for a study of post-analysis software for immune sequencing data. Unique molecular identifiers were built into the TCR beta cDNA libraries. MiXCR was run by TCRdb on the PCR reads, yielding one entry per CDR3 protein. The sample has roughly 540,000 distinct CDR3 sequences, 30% to 40% seen once. On this clonotype itself: Germline is not matched at one junction end, which may reflect a read error.

The clonotype was recovered from a girl between 2 and 17 years old with multiple sclerosis. Input material: blood.

The CDR3: CASSLGGANTEAFF. The CDR3 DNA reads as TGTGCCAGCAGCCTCGGTGGAGCGAACACTGAAGCTTTCTTT. The chain carries TRBV5-1 and TRBJ1-1; no firm D call. This CDR3 comprises 14 residues. Germline assignment: CDR1 SGHRS and CDR2 YFSETQ.